The entry below gives a single T cell receptor beta chain sequence along with its context. The target antigen is unknown. Clones were read by immunoSEQ multiplex PCR, and TCRdb kept only the in-frame ones, dropping some. Found here are about 1.5 million clones, roughly 97% of them singletons; the top ten hold approximately 1.1%. The CDR3 has 15 amino acids. V was cut by 5 bases and J by 5 bases, with 18 bases left in between. Germline values: CDR1 LNHNV, CDR2 YYDKDF (reference sequence). The sample comes from a study of shared clonotypes between healthy human individuals. Study-level points and caveats: Memory subsets had estimated richness that was generally smaller than that of naive subsets.

The sequence derives from a man between 25 and 39 years old in good health. Sequences were obtained from naive CD4+ T cells sorted from blood. The subset is: CD45RA+ positively selected. This rearrangement joins TRBV15 to TRBJ1-2; TRBD1 is a possible D gene (5 bases). CDR3 DNA sequence: TGTGCCACCAGCTACGACCGGGCGTGGGGGTATGGCTACACCTTC. Encoded protein: CATSYDRAWGYGYTF.